The clone carrying this TCR beta chain was counted a few times. This record comes from a study of cytomegalovirus exposure and HLA in healthy donors. PCR employed 60 Vbeta and 13 Jbeta primers. The repertoire was sequenced with immunoSEQ multiplex PCR; TCRdb's copy has only in-frame clones and lacks some. The table records 120,000 or so clones, roughly a sixth of them present only once. Germline lookup yields CDR1 MNHNS and CDR2 SASEGT. Unmatched junction bases numbered 8, after V lost 5 bases and J lost 5 bases. The CDR3 extends over 15 amino acids. This receptor was taken from a female donor in good health and CMV-seropositive. The J gene is TRBJ1-5, the V gene TRBV6-1, with 8 bases identical to TRBD1. Sequencing input: PBMCs. The CDR3 region is CASSWSSTGDQPQHF. The CDR3 DNA is TGTGCCAGCAGTTGGTCCTCGACAGGGGATCAGCCCCAGCATTTT.